This T cell receptor (beta chain) was sequenced during a study of T-cell reconstitution after alpha-beta-depleted transplantation in children. Looked up from germline, CDR1 is SGHKS and CDR2 is YYEKEE (reference sequence). The CDR3 contains 17 residues. With 4 bases clipped from V and 2 bases from J, the junction kept 12 bases outside the gene matches. Unique molecular identifiers were incorporated when the TCRbeta library was constructed. TCRdb used MiXCR to reprocess the PCR reads, holding one entry per CDR3 protein. The sample contains under 450,000 distinct CDR3 sequences, roughly 15% of which appear only once.

Sequenced here: PBMCs, sampled from the stem cell graft. This sequence joins TRBV5-5 and TRBJ2-7; 10 bases match TRBD2. The clonotype originates from a human donor who donated a stem cell graft to a child with Fanconi anemia. The CDR3 DNA reads as TGTGCCAGCAGCCCGCAGATCGGACTAGCGGCGACCTACGAGCAGTACTTC. The encoded protein is CASSPQIGLAATYEQYF.